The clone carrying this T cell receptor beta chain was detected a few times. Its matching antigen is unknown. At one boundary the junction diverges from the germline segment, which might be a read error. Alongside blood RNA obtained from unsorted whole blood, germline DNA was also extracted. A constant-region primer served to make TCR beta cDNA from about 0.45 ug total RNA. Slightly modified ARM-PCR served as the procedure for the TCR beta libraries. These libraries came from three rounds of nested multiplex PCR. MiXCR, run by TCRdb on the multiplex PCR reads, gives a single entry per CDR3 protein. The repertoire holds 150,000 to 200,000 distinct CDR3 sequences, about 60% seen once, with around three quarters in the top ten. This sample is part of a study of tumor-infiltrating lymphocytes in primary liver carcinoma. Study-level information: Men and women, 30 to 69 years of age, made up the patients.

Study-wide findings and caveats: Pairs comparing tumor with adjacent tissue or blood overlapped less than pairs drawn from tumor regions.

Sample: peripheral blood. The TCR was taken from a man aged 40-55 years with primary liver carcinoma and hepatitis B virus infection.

Written as DNA, the CDR3 is TGTGCCAGCAGTTTGGATGCAGATACGCAGTATTTT. This sequence encodes CASSLDADTQYF. The V and J genes are TRBV5-4 and TRBJ2-3, with no clear D. The CDR3 length is 12 residues. The V gene's germline CDR1 is SGHNT and CDR2 YYREEE (reference sequence).